A selection of T cell receptor beta chains follows, all from one sample in a study of memory CD4+ T cells and cytomegalovirus serostatus. The protocol was immunoSEQ multiplex PCR, while the TCRdb copy is restricted to in-frame clones and leaves out a portion. The table lists about 40,000 clones, roughly three quarters of them singletons, with about 0.79% in the top ten. Sequencing used memory CD4+ T cells from blood. These receptors came from an adult in good health and CMV-seronegative. CDR3s leave out the opening cysteine and the closing phenylalanine or tryptophan.

v_gene	j_gene	CDR3aa
TRBV30	TRBJ2-1	AWGTVYEQF
TRBV30	TRBJ2-5	AWRWTDYRETQY
TRBV10-3	TRBJ2-7	AISAKGRSSYEQY
TRBV2	TRBJ2-7	ASIPEVNTYEQY
TRBV2	TRBJ2-7	ASKEYYEQY
TRBV7-2	TRBJ2-1	ASTKDRAYNEQF
TRBV2	TRBJ2-2	ASSEAQGGPGELF
TRBV30	TRBJ1-6	ASEGGFNSPLH
TRBV2	TRBJ2-3	ASSRIRSTDTQY
TRBV27	TRBJ1-2	ASKGRNYYGYT
TRBV6-5	TRBJ1-1	ASRPLDSRNTEAF
TRBV2	TRBJ2-5	ASALGKETQY
TRBV4-1	TRBJ1-1	ASSRLPSRGPFGAF
TRBV11-2	TRBJ2-7	ASSLAAGGAYEQY
TRBV15	TRBJ2-5	ATSRGYGGPQY
TRBV20-1	TRBJ2-1	SARRGNEQF
TRBV5-4	TRBJ2-5	ASSLQGGGPQETQY
TRBV6-1	TRBJ1-5	ASYDRGVRPQH
TRBV30	TRBJ1-2	AWSRLGGRSGYT